This passage covers 27 T cell receptor beta chains from one sample sequenced in a study of T cell responses to AZD1222 COVID-19 vaccine listed by TCRdb under 2021. The receptor library was made with the immunoSEQ multiplex PCR assay. TCRdb obtained this table from immuneACCESS and retained in-frame rearrangements with V and J assigned. These tables miss some clones; where compared with another copy, unresolved V genes account for less than half of the shortfall, and the remainder is unexplained. Here the sample has 170,000 or so clones; 85% to 90% occur a single time. Of the sample, around 10% is held by the ten largest clones. The time point label, read with the paper, signifies: about 28 days (+/-7) after the second vaccine dose. The sample consisted of peripheral blood, taken 28 days after the second AZD1222 dose. The receptors stem from an adult who received the AZD1222 COVID-19 vaccine.

The rearrangement links TRBV19 to TRBJ2-3; 8 nucleotides align to TRBD1. Trimming cost V 5 bases and J 3 bases; bases outside gene matches: 7. The CDR3 spans 15 residues. Germline V gene data show CDR1 as LNHDA and CDR2 as SQIVND (reference sequence). CDR3 nucleotides: TGTGCCAGTAGTTCACAGGGGGTAGGAACAGATACGCAGTATTTT. This codes for CASSSQGVGTDTQYF.

This chain uses TRBV9 with TRBJ2-2; 7 bases fit TRBD1. V lost 0 bases to trimming and J lost 6 bases; unmatched junction nucleotides: 5. Germline CDR1 SGDLS, CDR2 YYNGEE. The CDR3 sequence is 15 residues long. Here the CDR3 reads CASSVAGGQAGELFF. The DNA for the CDR3 is TGTGCCAGCAGCGTAGCTGGCGGACAGGCCGGGGAGCTGTTTTTT.

V and J are TRBV9 and TRBJ2-5; 9 bases are a match to TRBD2. Per the germline V gene, CDR1 is SGDLS and CDR2 is YYNGEE. The trim removed 2 bases at V and 4 bases at J, leaving 6 bases unmatched. CDR3 size: 15 residues. CDR3 sequence reads: CASSVAGGPRETQYF. The CDR3 nucleotides are TGTGCCAGCAGCGTGGCGGGGGGGCCTCGAGAGACCCAGTACTTC. Full variable domain (missing parts from reference TRBV9 and TRBJ2-5): DSGVTQTPKHLITATGQRVTLRCSPRSGDLSVYWYQQSLDQGLQFLIQYYNGEERAKGNILERFSAQQFPDLHSELNLSSLELGDSALYFCASSVAGGPRETQYFGPGTRLLVL.

This chain links TRBV30 with TRBJ1-2; D remains ambiguous. This CDR3 spans 15 amino acids. The germline V and J ends were trimmed by 0 bases and 2 bases, with 13 bases remaining between them. Germline loops: CDR1 GTSNPN, CDR2 SVGIG (reference sequence). DNA for the CDR3: TGTGCCTGGAGTGTGAGACCCAGAGGGAACTATGGCTACACCTTC. This gives the protein CAWSVRPRGNYGYTF.

The genes are TRBV30 and TRBJ2-1; 7 bases are a match to TRBD2. Germline assignment: CDR1 GTSNPN and CDR2 SVGIG (reference sequence). The CDR3 consists of 13 residues. Trimming cost V 6 bases and J 6 bases; bases outside gene matches: 8. CDR3 region: CACASGPGNEQFF. Written as DNA, the CDR3 is TGTGCCTGCGCTAGCGGCCCCGGCAATGAGCAGTTCTTC. Complete variable domain (other parts from reference TRBV30 and TRBJ2-1): SQTIHQWPATLVQPVGSPLSLECTVEGTSNPNLYWYRQAAGRGLQLLFYSVGIGQISSEVPQNLSASRPQDRQFILSSKKLLLSDSGFYLCACASGPGNEQFFGPGTRLTVL.

The chain uses TRBV29-1 and TRBJ1-1; D call uncertain. Germline V lookup: CDR1 SQVTM, CDR2 ANQGSEA. The CDR3 runs to 11 residues. V was cut by 5 bases and J by 5 bases, with 9 bases left in between. The CDR3 region is CSVSPGTEAFF. CDR3 in DNA: TGCAGCGTTTCGCCCGGGACTGAAGCTTTCTTT.

This chain's CDR3 is CASSLNRGSGYTF. The CDR3, as DNA: TGTGCCAGCAGTTTAAACAGGGGTAGTGGCTACACCTTC. V usage is TRBV12-3 or TRBV12-4 and J usage is TRBJ1-2; 7 bases agree with TRBD1. The trim removed 2 bases at V and 7 bases at J, leaving 4 bases unmatched. CDR3 length: 13 amino acids.

The chain recombines TRBV7-9 with TRBJ1-2, with D tentatively TRBD1 (5 bases). V was pared by 2 bases and J by 6 bases, with 10 bases between. Germline CDR1 reads SEHNR; CDR2 reads FQNEAQ (reference sequence). The CDR3 is made up of 13 amino acids. CDR3 nucleotides: TGTGCCAGCAGCTTAACAGGAGTCGATGGCTACACCTTC. Translation: CASSLTGVDGYTF.

V usage is TRBV6-5 and J usage is TRBJ1-2, with a possible D match to TRBD1 (6 bases). There are 15 residues in the CDR3. V lost 6 bases and J 2 bases, leaving 16 bases between the germline ends. From germline, CDR1 is MNHEY and CDR2 SVGAGI. The CDR3 region has the DNA TGTGCCAGCAGACCCACCCCCGGGGGCAACTATGGCTACACCTTC. It yields the protein CASRPTPGGNYGYTF.

The chain carries TRBV6-1 and TRBJ1-3; D call uncertain. The ends were cut back, 3 bases at V and 0 bases at J, with 9 bases in the middle. Germline V gene lookup returns CDR1 MNHNS and CDR2 SASEGT. This CDR3 is built from 15 residues. The CDR3 loop is CASSDPFTSGNTIYF. In nucleotides, the CDR3 is TGTGCCAGCAGTGACCCTTTCACCTCTGGAAACACCATATATTTT.

V and J are TRBV5-5 and TRBJ2-5; D remains unclear. Germline V gives CDR1 SGHKS, CDR2 YYEKEE (reference sequence). The CDR3 has 13 amino acids. V lost 7 bases and J 4 bases, leaving 14 bases between the germline ends. The CDR3 loop is CASLPDVRETQYF. DNA for the CDR3: TGTGCCAGCCTCCCCGATGTTAGAGAGACCCAGTACTTC.

The V call is TRBV28, the J call TRBJ2-7; D is possibly TRBD1 or TRBD2 (5 bases each). Trimming removed 4 bases at V and 4 bases at J, with 11 bases between. CDR3 length: 13 amino acids. CDR1 MDHEN and CDR2 SYDVKM come from the germline V gene. CDR3 bases: TGTGCCAGCAGTTCCGGGGCATGGTACGAGCAGTACTTC. Translating it yields CASSSGAWYEQYF.

The V gene is TRBV5-6, the J gene TRBJ1-2; D may be TRBD1 (6 bases). The V gene lost 1 base and the J gene lost 7 bases, with 11 bases spanning the gap. This CDR3 has 13 residues. The germline gives CDR1 SGHDT, CDR2 YYEEEE. CDR3 sequence reads: CASSLQGLSGYTF. The DNA of the CDR3 is TGTGCCAGCAGCTTGCAGGGGTTAAGTGGCTACACCTTC.

This clone was seen more than once but under ten times. V and J are TRBV19 and TRBJ2-7, with D possibly TRBD1 on 5 matching bases. The CDR3 extends over 13 amino acids. The V gene lost 4 bases and the J gene lost 2 bases, with 9 bases spanning the gap. CDR1 is LNHDA and CDR2 is SQIVND in the germline V gene (reference sequence). The CDR3 reads CASSRSGPYEQYF. DNA for the CDR3: TGTGCCAGTAGTAGGTCAGGGCCCTACGAGCAGTACTTC. Combining the CDR3 with reference TRBV19 and TRBJ2-7 gives the whole variable domain DGGITQSPKYLFRKEGQNVTLSCEQNLNHDAMYWYRQDPGQGLRLIYYSQIVNDFQKGDIAEGYSVSREKKESFPLTVTSAQKNPTAFYLCASSRSGPYEQYFGPGTRLTVT.

In its sample, this clone was seen a few times. The rearrangement uses TRBV5-1 and TRBJ1-1; D is unresolved. V lost 4 bases and J lost 5, with 18 bases in between. Germline V gene data show CDR1 as SGHRS and CDR2 as YFSETQ. The CDR3 has 15 amino acids. The CDR3 sequence: CASSPRAEVRTEAFF. The DNA of the CDR3 is TGCGCCAGCAGCCCTAGGGCAGAGGTGCGAACTGAAGCTTTCTTT.

V and J are TRBV1 and TRBJ2-7; the table gives TRBD1 as D, unverified against the DNA. TRBV1 represents a pseudogene. The CDR3 extends over 15 amino acids. In DNA, the CDR3 is TGCACCAGCAGCCAAAAGGACAGGGAATTTAGCGAGCAGTACTTC. Its translation: CTSSQKDREFSEQYF.

In nucleotides, the CDR3 is TGTGCCAGTAGGGGGATGGCGGGGAGGCTTGAGGAGCAGTTCTTC. Protein: CASRGMAGRLEEQFF. The rearrangement links TRBV19 to TRBJ2-1; D is perhaps TRBD2 (6 bases). The CDR3 has 15 amino acids. From germline, CDR1 is LNHDA and CDR2 SQIVND (reference sequence). The V gene lost 6 bases and the J gene lost 10 bases, with 22 bases spanning the gap.

The rearrangement joins TRBV5-1 to TRBJ2-2; D may be TRBD2 (6 bases). CDR3 length equals 16 residues. Trimming stripped 0 bases from V and 0 bases from J, with 9 bases between. CDR1 is SGHRS and CDR2 is YFSETQ in the germline V gene. This CDR3 is CASSLGSSANTGELFF. Here the CDR3 DNA reads TGCGCCAGCAGCTTGGGGTCTAGCGCGAACACCGGGGAGCTGTTTTTT.

The chain couples TRBV2 to TRBJ1-1, with 7 bases matching TRBD1. J was trimmed by 3 bases and V by 3 bases; bases with no gene match: 1. The CDR3 totals 13 residues. Germline assignment: CDR1 SNHLY and CDR2 FYNNEI. Here the CDR3 DNA reads TGTGCCAGCAGTGAGACAGGGTACACTGAAGCTTTCTTT. Amino acid sequence: CASSETGYTEAFF.

V usage is TRBV7-9 and J usage is TRBJ1-2; no clear D. The CDR3 runs to 16 residues. With 5 bases removed from V and 7 bases from J, the gap between germline ends came to 23 bases. Germline loops: CDR1 SEHNR, CDR2 FQNEAQ (reference sequence). The CDR3 spells CASSQMLDSVSFGYTF. In DNA form, the CDR3 reads TGTGCCAGCAGCCAAATGTTGGACTCAGTCTCCTTTGGCTACACCTTC. The full variable domain, completed using reference TRBV7-9 and TRBJ1-2, is DTGVSQNPRHKITKRGQNVTFRCDPISEHNRLYWYRQTLGQGPEFLTYFQNEAQLEKSRLLSDRFSAERPKGSFSTLEIQRTEQGDSAMYLCASSQMLDSVSFGYTFGSGTRLTVV.

This chain connects TRBV5-1 to TRBJ2-7, with D tentatively TRBD1 or TRBD2 (5 bases each). The germline gives CDR1 SGHRS, CDR2 YFSETQ. The CDR3 sequence is 15 residues long. Trimming shortened V by 3 bases and J by 2 bases, and 15 bases separated the two germline ends. The CDR3 is CASSSTGATTYEQYF. Written as DNA, the CDR3 is TGCGCCAGCAGCTCGACCGGGGCCACCACCTACGAGCAGTACTTC.

In nucleotides, the CDR3 is TGTGCCAGCAGCCGGGGGGGCGGGGGCGATCAGCCCCAGCATTTT. It yields the protein CASSRGGGGDQPQHF. The chain couples TRBV7-9 to TRBJ1-5; TRBD1 is a possible D gene (6 bases). This CDR3 contains 15 residues. The germline V gene has CDR1 SEHNR and CDR2 FQNEAQ (reference sequence). Trimming removed 5 bases from V and 5 bases from J, with 16 bases in between.

CDR3 region: CASSLSGVRYTEAFF. For the CDR3, the DNA is TGTGCCAGCAGCCTGTCGGGGGTCCGGTACACTGAAGCTTTCTTT. V and J are TRBV7-3 and TRBJ1-1; possible D gene TRBD1, 5 bases. Germline assignment: CDR1 SGHTA and CDR2 FQGTGA. This CDR3 contains 15 residues. V lost 5 bases and J 3 bases, leaving 16 bases between the germline ends.

This clone was picked up a small number of times. The genes are TRBV2 and TRBJ2-4, with D uncertain. V dropped 6 bases and J dropped 3 bases, with 15 bases sitting between them. This CDR3 spans 15 amino acids. CDR1 and CDR2 (germline): SNHLY, FYNNEI. The CDR3 loop is CASRLEAAYKNIQYF. CDR3 bases: TGTGCCAGCAGGCTAGAGGCGGCCTACAAAAACATTCAGTACTTC.

The chain employs TRBV3-1 (or the pseudogene TRBV3-2) and TRBJ1-6; D perhaps matches TRBD1 (5 bases). Germline lookup yields CDR1 LGHDT and CDR2 YNNKEL (reference sequence). The CDR3 is 13 amino acids. The V end lost 5 bases, the J end lost 8 bases, and 10 bases lay between the germline ends. The CDR3 protein is CASSELRDSPLHF. In DNA, the CDR3 is TGTGCCAGCAGCGAACTCAGGGATTCACCCCTCCACTTT.

V is TRBV25-1 and J is TRBJ1-4; D is possibly TRBD1 (5 bases). The CDR3 spans 12 residues. V gave up 6 bases and J gave up 8 bases, with 10 bases separating them. Germline CDR1 MGHDK, CDR2 SYGVNS. This CDR3 is CASSGTYEKLFF. The DNA for the CDR3 is TGTGCCAGCAGCGGGACTTACGAAAAACTGTTTTTT.

The V and J genes are TRBV23-1 and TRBJ2-5; D is possibly TRBD1 or TRBD2 (5 bases each). TRBV23-1 is an open reading frame, and its role is uncertain. V lost 0 bases to trimming and J lost 4 bases, with 18 bases between them. The CDR3 contains 17 residues. CDR3 nucleotides: TGCGCCAGCAGTCAATCAAGGGCCTTGGGGGTCTTAGAGACCCAGTACTTC. Encoded protein: CASSQSRALGVLETQYF.